A selection of T cell receptor beta chains follows, all from one sample in a study of identical twins. MiXCR, applied by TCRdb to the 5' RACE reads, yields one record per CDR3 protein. The sample contains 550,000 to 800,000 distinct CDR3 sequences, about 7.1% of which appear only once. These data are also associated with another study on yellow fever vaccine responses in identical twins.

Sequencing used PBMCs. The origin of the receptors is a woman in her late teens or twenties in good health. Both conserved end residues are part of each CDR3. Fields, in order: D gene, V gene, clone size, J gene, CDR3 protein. D genes are given only for firm matches. Not every row has a clone size; where given, it reads once, few, many or a size class.

D gene: NA; V gene: TRBV4-1; clone size: NA; J gene: TRBJ2-7; CDR3 protein: CASSQGKGGTVYEQYF
D gene: NA; V gene: TRBV12-3/TRBV12-4; clone size: many; J gene: TRBJ2-7; CDR3 protein: CASSFGLGYEQYF
D gene: NA; V gene: TRBV20-1; clone size: many; J gene: TRBJ2-1; CDR3 protein: CSAHYLGGQGGNEQFF
D gene: TRBD1; V gene: TRBV12-3/TRBV12-4; clone size: many; J gene: TRBJ2-1; CDR3 protein: CAIPGQGLGEQFF
D gene: TRBD1; V gene: TRBV7-2; clone size: NA; J gene: TRBJ2-2; CDR3 protein: CASSVQGATGELFF
D gene: NA; V gene: TRBV7-3; clone size: many; J gene: TRBJ2-1; CDR3 protein: CASSLTLGGFYNEQFF
D gene: NA; V gene: TRBV4-1; clone size: NA; J gene: TRBJ1-1; CDR3 protein: CASSHQENTEAFF
D gene: NA; V gene: TRBV28; clone size: NA; J gene: TRBJ1-3; CDR3 protein: CASSTRRISGNTIYF
D gene: NA; V gene: TRBV7-9; clone size: few; J gene: TRBJ2-3; CDR3 protein: CASSLWLTSTDTQYF
D gene: NA; V gene: TRBV4-1; clone size: few; J gene: TRBJ2-1; CDR3 protein: CASSQGRHEQFF
D gene: TRBD2; V gene: TRBV4-1; clone size: few; J gene: TRBJ2-2; CDR3 protein: CASSQDGGLATGELFF
D gene: TRBD1; V gene: TRBV7-8; clone size: few; J gene: TRBJ1-4; CDR3 protein: CASSGGQGAITNEKLFF
D gene: NA; V gene: TRBV5-1; clone size: NA; J gene: TRBJ2-6; CDR3 protein: CASRGQGGSGANVLTF
D gene: NA; V gene: TRBV12-3/TRBV12-4; clone size: many; J gene: TRBJ1-5; CDR3 protein: CASSPRQVGQPQHF
D gene: TRBD2; V gene: TRBV11-3; clone size: NA; J gene: TRBJ2-4; CDR3 protein: CASSDGLAYFQYF
D gene: NA; V gene: TRBV6-5; clone size: many; J gene: TRBJ1-2; CDR3 protein: CASSYRQPDGYTF
D gene: TRBD2; V gene: TRBV3-1; clone size: NA; J gene: TRBJ2-7; CDR3 protein: CASCQVGLAGGPYSYEQYF
D gene: TRBD2; V gene: TRBV2; clone size: few; J gene: TRBJ2-2; CDR3 protein: CASSGGLAGTGELFF
D gene: TRBD2; V gene: TRBV20-1; clone size: many; J gene: TRBJ2-3; CDR3 protein: CSAPLSSGRTDTQYF
D gene: NA; V gene: TRBV7-9; clone size: many; J gene: TRBJ1-1; CDR3 protein: CASSRQESVADTEAFF
D gene: NA; V gene: TRBV3-1; clone size: few; J gene: TRBJ1-2; CDR3 protein: CASSRAAQSNYGYTF
D gene: TRBD1; V gene: TRBV5-8; clone size: NA; J gene: TRBJ1-1; CDR3 protein: CASSLGRGRKAFF
D gene: NA; V gene: TRBV10-2; clone size: few; J gene: TRBJ1-2; CDR3 protein: CASKDWSDTSRYGYTF
D gene: TRBD2; V gene: TRBV12-3/TRBV12-4; clone size: few; J gene: TRBJ2-1; CDR3 protein: CASSPASGLNNEQFF
D gene: NA; V gene: TRBV5-1; clone size: NA; J gene: TRBJ1-1; CDR3 protein: CASSLGSGAEAFF
D gene: NA; V gene: TRBV9; clone size: few; J gene: TRBJ2-3; CDR3 protein: CASSVDRRAGGDTQYF